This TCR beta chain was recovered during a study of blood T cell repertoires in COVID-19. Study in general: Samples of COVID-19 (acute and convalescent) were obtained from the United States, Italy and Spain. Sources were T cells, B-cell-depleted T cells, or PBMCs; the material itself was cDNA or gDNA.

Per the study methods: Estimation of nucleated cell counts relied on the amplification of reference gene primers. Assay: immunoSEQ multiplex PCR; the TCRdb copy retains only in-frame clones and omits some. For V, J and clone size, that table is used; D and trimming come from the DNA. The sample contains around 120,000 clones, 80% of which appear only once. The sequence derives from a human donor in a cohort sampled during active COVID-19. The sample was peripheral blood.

The CDR3 bases are TGTGCCAGCAGCCCACGGGATCCTGGAAACACCATATATTTT. It specifies CASSPRDPGNTIYF. V gene TRBV7-2 combines with J gene TRBJ1-3; D is ambiguous. This CDR3 comprises 14 residues. CDR1 is SGHTA, CDR2 FQGNSA, per germline. V was pared by 5 bases and J by 2 bases, with 10 bases between.